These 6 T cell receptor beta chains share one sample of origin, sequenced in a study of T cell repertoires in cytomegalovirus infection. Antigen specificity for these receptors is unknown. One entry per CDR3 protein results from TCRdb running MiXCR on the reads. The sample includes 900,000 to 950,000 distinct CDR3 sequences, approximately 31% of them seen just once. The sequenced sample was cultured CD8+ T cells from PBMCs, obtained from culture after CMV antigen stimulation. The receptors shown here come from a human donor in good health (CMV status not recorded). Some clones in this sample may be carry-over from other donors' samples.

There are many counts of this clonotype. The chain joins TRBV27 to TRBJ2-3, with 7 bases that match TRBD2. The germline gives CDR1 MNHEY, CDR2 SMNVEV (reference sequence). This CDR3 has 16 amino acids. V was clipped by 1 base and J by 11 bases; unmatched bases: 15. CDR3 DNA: TGTGCCAGCAGTTTATTTTCGGGAGGAGTAGTCCAAAGGCAGTATTTT. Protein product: CASSLFSGGVVQRQYF.

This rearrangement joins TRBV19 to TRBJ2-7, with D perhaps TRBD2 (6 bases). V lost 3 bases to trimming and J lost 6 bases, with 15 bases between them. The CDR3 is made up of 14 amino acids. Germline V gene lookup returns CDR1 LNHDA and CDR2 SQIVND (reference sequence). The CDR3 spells CASSMLDRGSEQYF. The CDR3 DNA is TGTGCCAGTAGTATGTTGGACCGGGGGAGCGAGCAGTACTTC. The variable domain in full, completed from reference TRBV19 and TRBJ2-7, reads DGGITQSPKYLFRKEGQNVTLSCEQNLNHDAMYWYRQDPGQGLRLIYYSQIVNDFQKGDIAEGYSVSREKKESFPLTVTSAQKNPTAFYLCASSMLDRGSEQYFGPGTRLTVT.

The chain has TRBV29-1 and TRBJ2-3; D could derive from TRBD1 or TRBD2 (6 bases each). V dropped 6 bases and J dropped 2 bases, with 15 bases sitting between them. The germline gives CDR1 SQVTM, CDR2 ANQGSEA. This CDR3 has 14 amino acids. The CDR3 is CSVLTGAYTDTQYF. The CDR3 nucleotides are TGCAGCGTGCTGACGGGGGCCTACACAGATACGCAGTATTTT.

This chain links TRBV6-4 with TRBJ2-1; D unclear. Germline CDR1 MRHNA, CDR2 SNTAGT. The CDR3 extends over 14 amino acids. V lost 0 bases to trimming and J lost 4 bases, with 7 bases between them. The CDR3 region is CASSDSRVYNEQFF. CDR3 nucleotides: TGTGCCAGCAGTGACTCGAGAGTTTACAATGAGCAGTTCTTC.

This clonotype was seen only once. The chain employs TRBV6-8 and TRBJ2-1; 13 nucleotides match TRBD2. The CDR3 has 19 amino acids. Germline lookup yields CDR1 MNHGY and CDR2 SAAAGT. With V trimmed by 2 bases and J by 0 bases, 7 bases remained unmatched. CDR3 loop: CASSYPTSGGLSSYNEQFF. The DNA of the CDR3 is TGTGCCAGCAGTTACCCGACTAGCGGGGGGCTCAGCTCCTACAATGAGCAGTTCTTC.

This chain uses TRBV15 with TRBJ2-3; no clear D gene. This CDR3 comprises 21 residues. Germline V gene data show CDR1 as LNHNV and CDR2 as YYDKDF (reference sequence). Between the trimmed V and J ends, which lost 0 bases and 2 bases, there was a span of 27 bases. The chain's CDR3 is CATSRDSVRLWYGVFTDTQYF. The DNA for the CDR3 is TGTGCCACCAGCAGAGATTCGGTTAGGCTCTGGTACGGAGTTTTCACAGATACGCAGTATTTT.